Detailed here is one TCR beta chain. This CDR3 region has 14 residues. Trimming took off 6 bases at V and 4 bases at J, with 15 bases between the two ends. This entry comes from a study of blood T cell repertoires in COVID-19. Sequencing used immunoSEQ multiplex PCR; TCRdb keeps in-frame clones, though not all of them. The repertoire holds more than 65,000 clones, with around 90% as singletons. The chain uses TRBV6-7 and TRBJ1-1; tentatively, D is TRBD1 (6 bases). TRBV6-7 is classed as an ORF, of uncertain function. Sequencing was performed on peripheral blood. The clonotype comes from a human donor in a cohort sampled during active COVID-19. CDR3 loop: CASSPTGPSTEAFF. CDR3 DNA sequence: TGTGCCAGCAGCCCTACAGGGCCGAGCACTGAAGCTTTCTTT.